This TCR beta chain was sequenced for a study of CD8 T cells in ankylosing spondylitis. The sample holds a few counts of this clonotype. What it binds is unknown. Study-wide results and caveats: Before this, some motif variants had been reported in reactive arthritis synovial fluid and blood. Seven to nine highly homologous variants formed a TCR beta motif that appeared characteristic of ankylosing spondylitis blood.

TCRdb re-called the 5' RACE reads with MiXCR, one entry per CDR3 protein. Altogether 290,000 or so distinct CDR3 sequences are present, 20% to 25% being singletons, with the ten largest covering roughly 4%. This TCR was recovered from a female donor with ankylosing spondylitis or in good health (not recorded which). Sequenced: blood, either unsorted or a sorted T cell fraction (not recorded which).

The CDR3 protein is CASTLGLASNEQFF. CDR3 sequence (DNA): TGTGCCAGTACCCTGGGACTAGCTTCCAATGAGCAGTTCTTC. The chain has TRBV19 and TRBJ2-1; 9 nucleotides align to TRBD2. This CDR3 has 14 residues. Germline V gives CDR1 LNHDA, CDR2 SQIVND (reference sequence). V shed 7 bases and J 6 bases; nucleotides not matched to a gene: 7.